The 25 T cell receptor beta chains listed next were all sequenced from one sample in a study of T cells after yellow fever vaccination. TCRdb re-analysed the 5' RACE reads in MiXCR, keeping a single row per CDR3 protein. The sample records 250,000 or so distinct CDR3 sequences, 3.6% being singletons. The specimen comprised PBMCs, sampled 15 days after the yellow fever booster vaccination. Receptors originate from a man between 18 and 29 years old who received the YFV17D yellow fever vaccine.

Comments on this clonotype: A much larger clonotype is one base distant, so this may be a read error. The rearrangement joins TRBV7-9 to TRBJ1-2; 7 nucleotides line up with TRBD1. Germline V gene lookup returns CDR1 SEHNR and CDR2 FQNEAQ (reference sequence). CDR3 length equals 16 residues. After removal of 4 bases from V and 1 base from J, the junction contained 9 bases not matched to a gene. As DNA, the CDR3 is TGTGCCAGCAGCTCAAGCCGGGACAGTTTTAACTATGGCTACACCTTC. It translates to CASSSSRDSFNYGYTF.

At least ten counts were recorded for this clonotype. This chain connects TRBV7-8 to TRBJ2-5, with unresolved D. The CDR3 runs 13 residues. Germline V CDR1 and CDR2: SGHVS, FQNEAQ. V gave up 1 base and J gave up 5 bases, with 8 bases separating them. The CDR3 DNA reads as TGTGCCAGCAGCTTAGGAGGAGTTGAGACCCAGTACTTC. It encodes CASSLGGVETQYF. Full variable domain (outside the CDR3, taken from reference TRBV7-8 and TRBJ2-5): GAGVSQSPRYKVAKRGQDVALRCDPISGHVSLFWYQQALGQGPEFLTYFQNEAQLDKSGLPSDRFFAERPEGSVSTLKIQRTQQEDSAVYLCASSLGGVETQYFGPGTRLLVL.

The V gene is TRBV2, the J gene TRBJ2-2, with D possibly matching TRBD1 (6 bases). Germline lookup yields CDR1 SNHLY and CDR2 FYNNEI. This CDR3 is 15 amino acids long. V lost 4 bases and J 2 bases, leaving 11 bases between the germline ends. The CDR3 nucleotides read TGTGCCAGCAGTGTGGACAGAATCAACACCGGGGAGCTGTTTTTT. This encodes CASSVDRINTGELFF.

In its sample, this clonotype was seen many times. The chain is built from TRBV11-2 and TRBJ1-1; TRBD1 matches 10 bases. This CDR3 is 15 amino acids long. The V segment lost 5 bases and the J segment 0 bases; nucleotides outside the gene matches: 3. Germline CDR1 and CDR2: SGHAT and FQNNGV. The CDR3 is CASSQGQGMNTEAFF. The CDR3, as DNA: TGTGCCAGCAGCCAGGGACAGGGGATGAACACTGAAGCTTTCTTT.

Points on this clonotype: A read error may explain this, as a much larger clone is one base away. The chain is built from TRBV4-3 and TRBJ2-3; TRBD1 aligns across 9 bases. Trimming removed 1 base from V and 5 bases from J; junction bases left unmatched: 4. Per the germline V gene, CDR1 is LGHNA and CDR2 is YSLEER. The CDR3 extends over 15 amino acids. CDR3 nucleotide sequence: TGCGCCAGCAGCCAAGTAGGGACAGGGAAAGATACGCAGTATTTT. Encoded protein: CASSQVGTGKDTQYF.

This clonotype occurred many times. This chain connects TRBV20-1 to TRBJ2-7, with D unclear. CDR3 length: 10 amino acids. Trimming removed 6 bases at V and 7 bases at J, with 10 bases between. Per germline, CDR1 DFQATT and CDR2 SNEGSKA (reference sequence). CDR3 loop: CSAYGREQYF. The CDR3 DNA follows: TGCAGTGCCTACGGGCGGGAGCAGTACTTC.

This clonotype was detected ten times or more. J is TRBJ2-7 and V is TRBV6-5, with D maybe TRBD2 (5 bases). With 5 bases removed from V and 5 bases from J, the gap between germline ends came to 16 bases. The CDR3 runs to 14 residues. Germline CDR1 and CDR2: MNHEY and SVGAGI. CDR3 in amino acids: CASSLRVVGHEQYF. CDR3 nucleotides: TGTGCCAGCAGTCTGCGGGTAGTGGGCCACGAGCAGTACTTC.

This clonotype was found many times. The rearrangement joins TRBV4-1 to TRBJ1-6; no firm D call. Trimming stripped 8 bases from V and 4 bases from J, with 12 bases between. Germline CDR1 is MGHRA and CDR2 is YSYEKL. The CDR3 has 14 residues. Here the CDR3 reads CASGGPPYNSPLHF. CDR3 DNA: TGCGCCAGCGGAGGTCCTCCTTATAATTCACCCCTCCACTTT.

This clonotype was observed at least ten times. Here the CDR3 DNA reads TGTGCCAGCAGTCCCCGGGACAGGGGCTACGAGCAGTACGTC. Translation: CASSPRDRGYEQYV. The chain recombines TRBV27 with TRBJ2-7, with 10 bases identical to TRBD1. The CDR3 is 14 amino acids. The ends lost 5 bases at V and 3 bases at J; junction bases unmatched: 4. Germline V lookup: CDR1 MNHEY, CDR2 SMNVEV (reference sequence).

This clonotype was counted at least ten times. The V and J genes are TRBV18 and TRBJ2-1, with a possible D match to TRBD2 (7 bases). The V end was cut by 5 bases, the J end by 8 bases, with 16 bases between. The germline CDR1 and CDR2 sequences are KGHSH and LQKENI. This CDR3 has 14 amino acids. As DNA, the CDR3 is TGTGCCAGCTCAAAGGCTGGGGGGGGCCATGAGCAGTTCTTC. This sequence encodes CASSKAGGGHEQFF.

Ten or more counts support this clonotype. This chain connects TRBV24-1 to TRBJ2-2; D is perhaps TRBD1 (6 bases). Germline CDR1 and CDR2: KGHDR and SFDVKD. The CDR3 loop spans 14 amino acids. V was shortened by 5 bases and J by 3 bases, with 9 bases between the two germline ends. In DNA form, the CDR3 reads TGTGCCACCAGTGCCCACAGGGACACCGGGGAGCTGTTTTTT. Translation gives CATSAHRDTGELFF.

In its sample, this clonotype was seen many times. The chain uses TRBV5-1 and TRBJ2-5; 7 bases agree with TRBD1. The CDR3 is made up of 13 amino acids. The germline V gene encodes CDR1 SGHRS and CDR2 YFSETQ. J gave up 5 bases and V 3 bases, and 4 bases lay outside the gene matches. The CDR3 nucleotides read TGCGCCAGCAGCTCGACAGGGCCGGAGACCCAGTACTTC. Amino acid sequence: CASSSTGPETQYF.

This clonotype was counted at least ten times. CDR3 DNA sequence: TGCGCCAGCAGCCCGATAGCAGAGCAAGAGACCCAGTACTTC. It is translated as CASSPIAEQETQYF. The chain combines TRBV4-1 with TRBJ2-5; D call uncertain. The length of the CDR3 is 14 residues. Trimming cost V 4 bases and J 2 bases, with 11 bases left between them. Germline V gene lookup returns CDR1 MGHRA and CDR2 YSYEKL.

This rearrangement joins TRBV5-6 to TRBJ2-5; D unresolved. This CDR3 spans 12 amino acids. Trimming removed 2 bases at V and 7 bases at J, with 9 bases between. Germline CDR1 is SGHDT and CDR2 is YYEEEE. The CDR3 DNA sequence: TGTGCCAGCAGCTTAAACCCGGGGACCCAGTACTTC. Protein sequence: CASSLNPGTQYF.

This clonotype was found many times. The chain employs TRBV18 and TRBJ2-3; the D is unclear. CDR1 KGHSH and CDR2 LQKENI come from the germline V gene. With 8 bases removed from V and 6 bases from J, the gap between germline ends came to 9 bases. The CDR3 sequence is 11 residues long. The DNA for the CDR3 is TGTGCCAGCAGCCCCCTCGATACGCAGTATTTT. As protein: CASSPLDTQYF.

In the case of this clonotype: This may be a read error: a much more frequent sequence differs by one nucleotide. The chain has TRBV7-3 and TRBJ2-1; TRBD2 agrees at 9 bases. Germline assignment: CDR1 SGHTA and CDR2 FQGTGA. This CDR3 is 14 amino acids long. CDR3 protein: CASSSRGGADERFF. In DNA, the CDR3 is TGTGCCAGCAGCTCTCGCGGGGGGGCCGATGAGCGGTTCTTC.

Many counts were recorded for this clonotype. The DNA for the CDR3 is TGCGCCAGCAGCCACCTCCCGGGGGCGCTCTACGAGCAGTACTTC. Amino acids: CASSHLPGALYEQYF. This chain links TRBV4-3 with TRBJ2-7; perhaps D is TRBD1 or TRBD2 (6 bases each). This CDR3 region has 15 residues. Trimming pared 3 bases from V and 3 bases from J, leaving 15 bases between. The germline CDR1 and CDR2 sequences are LGHNA and YSLEER.

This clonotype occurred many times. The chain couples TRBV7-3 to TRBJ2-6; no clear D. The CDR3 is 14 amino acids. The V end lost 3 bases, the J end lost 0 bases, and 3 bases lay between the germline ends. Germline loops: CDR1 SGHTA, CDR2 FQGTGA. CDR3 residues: CASSFNSGANVLTF. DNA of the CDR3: TGTGCCAGCAGCTTTAACTCTGGGGCCAACGTCCTGACTTTC. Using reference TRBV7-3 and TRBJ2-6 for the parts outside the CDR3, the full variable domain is GAGVSQTPSNKVTEKGKYVELRCDPISGHTALYWYRQSLGQGPEFLIYFQGTGAADDSGLPNDRFFAVRPEGSVSTLKIQRTERGDSAVYLCASSFNSGANVLTFGAGSRLTVL.

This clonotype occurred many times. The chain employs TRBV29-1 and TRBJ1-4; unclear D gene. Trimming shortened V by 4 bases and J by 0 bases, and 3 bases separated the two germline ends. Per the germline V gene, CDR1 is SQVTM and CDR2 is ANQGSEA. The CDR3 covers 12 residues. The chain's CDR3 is CSVVSTNEKLFF. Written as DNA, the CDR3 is TGCAGCGTTGTTTCAACTAATGAAAAACTGTTTTTT.

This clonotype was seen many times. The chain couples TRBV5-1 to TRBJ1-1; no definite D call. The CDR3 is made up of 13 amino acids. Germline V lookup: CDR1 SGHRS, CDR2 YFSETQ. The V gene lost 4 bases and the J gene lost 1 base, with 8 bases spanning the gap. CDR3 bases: TGCGCCAGCAGCGATACTAGGAACACTGAAGCTTTCTTT. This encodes CASSDTRNTEAFF.

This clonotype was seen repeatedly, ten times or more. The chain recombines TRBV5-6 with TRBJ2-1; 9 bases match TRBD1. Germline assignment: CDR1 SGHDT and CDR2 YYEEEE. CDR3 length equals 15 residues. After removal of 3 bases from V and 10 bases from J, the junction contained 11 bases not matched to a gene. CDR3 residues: CASSYRGDREREQFF. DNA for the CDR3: TGTGCCAGCAGCTACCGGGGGGACAGGGAAAGGGAGCAGTTCTTC.

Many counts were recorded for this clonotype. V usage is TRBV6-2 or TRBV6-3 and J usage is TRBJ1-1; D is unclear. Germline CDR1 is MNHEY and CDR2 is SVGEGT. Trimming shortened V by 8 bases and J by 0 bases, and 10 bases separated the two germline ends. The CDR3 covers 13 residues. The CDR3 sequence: CASGRPVNTEAFF. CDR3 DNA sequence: TGTGCCAGCGGACGGCCAGTGAACACTGAAGCTTTCTTT.

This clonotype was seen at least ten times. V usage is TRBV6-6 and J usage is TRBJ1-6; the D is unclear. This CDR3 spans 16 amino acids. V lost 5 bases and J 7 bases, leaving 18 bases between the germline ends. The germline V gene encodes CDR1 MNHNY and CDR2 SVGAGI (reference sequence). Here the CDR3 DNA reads TGTGCCAGCAGTCAACGGGAAGCAGTCGGAAATTCACCCCTCCACTTT. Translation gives CASSQREAVGNSPLHF.

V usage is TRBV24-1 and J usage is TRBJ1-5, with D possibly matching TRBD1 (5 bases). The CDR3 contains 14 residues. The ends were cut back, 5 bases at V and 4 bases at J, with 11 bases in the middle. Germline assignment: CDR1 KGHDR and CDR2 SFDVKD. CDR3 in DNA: TGTGCCACCAGTGGGCAGGGCCAAAATCAGCCCCAGCATTTT. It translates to CATSGQGQNQPQHF.

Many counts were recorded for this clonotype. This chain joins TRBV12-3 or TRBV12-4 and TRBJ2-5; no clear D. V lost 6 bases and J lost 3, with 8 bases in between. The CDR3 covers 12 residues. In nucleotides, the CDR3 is TGTGCCAGCAGCCGAGAGGAAGAGACCCAGTACTTC. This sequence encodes CASSREEETQYF.